This T cell receptor (beta chain) was profiled in a study of patients and donors after allogeneic stem cell transplantation. Each CDR3 protein is one row after TCRdb ran MiXCR on the RT-PCR reads. The data contain some 150,000 distinct CDR3 sequences, approximately 35% of them seen just once; the ten biggest clones take up around 50%. Germline lookup yields CDR1 SGHVS and CDR2 FQNEAQ. The CDR3 totals 15 residues. J was trimmed by 2 bases and V by 5 bases; bases with no gene match: 4. The sequenced material came from blood, either unsorted or a sorted T cell fraction (not recorded which). This TCR was sampled from a human donor who was either an allogeneic HSCT recipient or a stem cell or donor lymphocyte infusion donor (not recorded which). It is not recorded whose cells these are; they may come from a transplant donor. This sequence joins TRBV7-8 and TRBJ2-3, with 10 bases that match TRBD1. CDR3 in amino acids: CASSPGTGVTDTQYF. DNA of the CDR3: TGTGCCAGCAGCCCCGGGACAGGGGTCACAGATACGCAGTATTTT.